Included here is one TCR beta chain sequence, with context. These data belong to a study of blood T cell repertoires in COVID-19. For the study at large: COVID-19 samples from acute and convalescent phases originated in the United States, Italy and Spain. PBMCs, B-cell-depleted T cells, or T cells were the source of the cDNA or gDNA that made up the material.

Per the study methods: Reference gene primer amplification gave estimated nucleated cell counts. Clones were sequenced by immunoSEQ multiplex PCR, and TCRdb holds only the in-frame ones, with some missing. V and J calls and clone size are those listed in that table; D and trimming were worked out from the DNA. The sample has more than 40,000 clones; around 90% are singletons. The CDR3 totals 13 residues. The germline V gene has CDR1 MNHEY and CDR2 SVGEGT. V shed 6 bases and J 7 bases; nucleotides not matched to a gene: 6. The receptor comes from a man aged 50 or older with active COVID-19. Sequences were obtained from peripheral blood. The genes are TRBV6-2 or TRBV6-3 and TRBJ2-5, with 9 bases that match TRBD2. This chain's CDR3 is CASSSGGLGTQYF. The CDR3 DNA follows: TGTGCCAGCAGCAGCGGGGGGCTCGGGACCCAGTACTTC.